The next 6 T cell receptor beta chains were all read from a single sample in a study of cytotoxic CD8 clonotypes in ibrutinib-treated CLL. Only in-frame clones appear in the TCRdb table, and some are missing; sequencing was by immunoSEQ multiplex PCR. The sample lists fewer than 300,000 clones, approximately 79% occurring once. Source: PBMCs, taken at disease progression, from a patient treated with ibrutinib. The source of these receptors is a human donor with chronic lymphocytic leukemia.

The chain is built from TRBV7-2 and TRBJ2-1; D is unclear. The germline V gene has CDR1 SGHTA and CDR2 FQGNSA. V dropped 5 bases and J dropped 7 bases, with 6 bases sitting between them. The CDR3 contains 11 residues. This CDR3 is CASSIFNEQFF. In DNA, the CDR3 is TGTGCCAGCAGCATATTTAATGAGCAGTTCTTC.

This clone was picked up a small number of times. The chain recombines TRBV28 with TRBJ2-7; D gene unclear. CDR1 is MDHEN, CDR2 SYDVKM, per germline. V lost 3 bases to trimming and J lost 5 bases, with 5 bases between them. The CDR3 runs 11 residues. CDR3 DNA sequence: TGTGCCAGCAGTTTTGTGCACGAGCAGTACTTC. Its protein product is CASSFVHEQYF.

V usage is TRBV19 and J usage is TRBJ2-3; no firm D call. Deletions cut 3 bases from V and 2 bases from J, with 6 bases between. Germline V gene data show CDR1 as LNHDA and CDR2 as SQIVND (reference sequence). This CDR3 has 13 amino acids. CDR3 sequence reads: CASSIATTDTQYF. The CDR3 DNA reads TGTGCCAGTAGTATTGCAACCACAGATACGCAGTATTTT.

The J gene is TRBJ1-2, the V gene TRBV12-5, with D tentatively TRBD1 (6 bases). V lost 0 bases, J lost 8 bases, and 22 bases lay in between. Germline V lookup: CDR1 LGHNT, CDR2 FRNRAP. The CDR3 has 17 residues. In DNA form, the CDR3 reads TGTGCTAGTGGTTTGGTACTATCAGAGGGACATCTTTGGGGCTACACCTTC. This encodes CASGLVLSEGHLWGYTF. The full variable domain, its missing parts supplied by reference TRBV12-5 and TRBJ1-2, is DARVTQTPRHKVTEMGQEVTMRCQPILGHNTVFWYRQTMMQGLELLAYFRNRAPLDDSGMPKDRFSAEMPDATLATLKIQPSEPRDSAVYFCASGLVLSEGHLWGYTFGSGTRLTVV.

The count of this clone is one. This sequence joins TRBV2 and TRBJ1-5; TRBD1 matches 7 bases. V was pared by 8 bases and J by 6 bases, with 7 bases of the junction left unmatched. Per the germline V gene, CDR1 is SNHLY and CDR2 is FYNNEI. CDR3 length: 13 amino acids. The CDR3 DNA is TGTGCCAGCTCCGAGGGGGCGGGTCAGCCCCAGCATTTT. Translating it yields CASSEGAGQPQHF.

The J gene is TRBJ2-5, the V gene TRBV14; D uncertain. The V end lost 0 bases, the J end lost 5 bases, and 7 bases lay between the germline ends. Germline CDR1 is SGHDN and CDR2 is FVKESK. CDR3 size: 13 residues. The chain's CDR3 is CASSQEGPETQYF. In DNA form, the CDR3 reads TGTGCCAGCAGCCAAGAGGGCCCGGAGACCCAGTACTTC.